This T cell receptor beta chain was found in a study of T cells in Graves' hyperthyroidism and ophthalmopathy. The source material, RNA transcripts, was used to amplify TCR beta CDR3 regions. The TCR CDR3 first-round RT-PCR relied on the HTBI primer set. TCRdb re-called the multiplex PCR reads through MiXCR, storing one row per CDR3 protein. The sample carries around 100,000 distinct CDR3 sequences, 45% to 50% recorded once. Cells are PBMCs isolated from around 10 ml of fresh blood. The germline V and J ends were trimmed by 3 bases and 5 bases, with 10 bases remaining between them. The CDR3 has 13 amino acids. CDR1 is SEHNR, CDR2 FQNEAQ, per germline (reference sequence).

The sample consisted of blood. V usage is TRBV7-9 and J usage is TRBJ1-2, with D possibly TRBD1 on 5 matching bases. This receptor was identified in a man in his forties with Graves' hyperthyroidism. CDR3 coding DNA: TGTGCCAGCAGCTTCCGGGAGGGGTATGGCTACACCTTC. Residues: CASSFREGYGYTF.